What follows is one T cell receptor beta chain and its context. The antigen is not known. The data originate from a study of blood T cells in healthy people across ages. Study observations and caveats: TCR beta diversity per million T cells fell roughly linearly with age.

Collection of ten milliliters of peripheral blood was performed for each donor. A second PCR of roughly 7 to 11 cycles used a sample-barcoded 5' primer and a J-beta primer mix. The template-switch adaptor was a 5' adaptor with 12 random nucleotides. It tagged each cDNA molecule. In TCRdb, the 5' RACE reads were re-called with MiXCR into one record per CDR3 protein. In the table there are about 800,000 distinct CDR3 sequences, more than 45% of which are singletons. The sequenced sample was blood. This clonotype was obtained from a man aged 25 to 40 in good health.

CDR3 amino acids: CASGTEETQYF. In DNA, the CDR3 is TGTGCCAGCGGGACTGAAGAGACCCAGTACTTC. V gene TRBV2 combines with J gene TRBJ2-5, with a possible D match to TRBD2 (6 bases). CDR1 and CDR2 (germline): SNHLY, FYNNEI. V was cut by 8 bases and J by 3 bases, with 7 bases left in between. This CDR3 has 11 residues.